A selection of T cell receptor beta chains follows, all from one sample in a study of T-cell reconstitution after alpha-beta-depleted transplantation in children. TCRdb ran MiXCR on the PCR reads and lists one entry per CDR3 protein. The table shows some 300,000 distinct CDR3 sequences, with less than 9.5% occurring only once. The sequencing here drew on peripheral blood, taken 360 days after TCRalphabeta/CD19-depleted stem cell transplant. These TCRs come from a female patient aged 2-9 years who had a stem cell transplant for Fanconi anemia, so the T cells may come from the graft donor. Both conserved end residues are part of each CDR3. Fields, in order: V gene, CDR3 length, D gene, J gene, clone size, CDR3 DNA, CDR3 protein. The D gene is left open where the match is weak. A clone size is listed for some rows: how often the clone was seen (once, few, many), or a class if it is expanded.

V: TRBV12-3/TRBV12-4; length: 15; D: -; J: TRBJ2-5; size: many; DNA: TGTGCCAGCAGTAATAGGTTTGGCCGCCAAGAGACCCAGTACTTC; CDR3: CASSNRFGRQETQYF
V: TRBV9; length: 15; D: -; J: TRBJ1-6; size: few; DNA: TGTGCCAGCAGCCCCCGGGTCGCCTATAATTCACCCCTCCACTTT; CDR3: CASSPRVAYNSPLHF
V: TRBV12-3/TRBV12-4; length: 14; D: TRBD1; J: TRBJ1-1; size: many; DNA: TGTGCCAGCAGTGCGGGACAGGGGTGGACTGAAGCTTTCTTT; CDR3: CASSAGQGWTEAFF
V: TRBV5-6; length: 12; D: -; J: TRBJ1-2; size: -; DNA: TGTGCCAGCAGCTTGGCCGTAGGAGGCTACACCTTC; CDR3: CASSLAVGGYTF
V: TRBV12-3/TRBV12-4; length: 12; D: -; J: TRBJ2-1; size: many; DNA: TGTGCCAGCAGACCCGGGGTGAATGAGCAGTTCTTC; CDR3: CASRPGVNEQFF
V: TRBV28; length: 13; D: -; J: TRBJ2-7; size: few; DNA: TGTGCCAGCAGTTTCCCTAGGACTCCCGAGCAGTACTTC; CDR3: CASSFPRTPEQYF
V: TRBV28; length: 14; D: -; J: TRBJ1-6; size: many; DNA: TGTGCCGGGAGCGAAATCAGGCCTAATTCACCCCTCCACTTT; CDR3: CAGSEIRPNSPLHF
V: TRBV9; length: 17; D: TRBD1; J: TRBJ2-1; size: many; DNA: TGTGCCAGCAGCGTAGACCCCAGGGGGCAGCGGTCCAATGAGCAGTTCTTC; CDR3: CASSVDPRGQRSNEQFF
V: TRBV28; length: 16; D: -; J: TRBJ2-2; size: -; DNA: TGTGCCAGCACCCTCGGGCTTAAACGGAACACCGGGGAGCTGTTTTTT; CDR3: CASTLGLKRNTGELFF
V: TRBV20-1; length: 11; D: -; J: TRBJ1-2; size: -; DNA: TGCAGTGCGGAGAGGAGGGGCGGCTACACCTTC; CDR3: CSAERRGGYTF
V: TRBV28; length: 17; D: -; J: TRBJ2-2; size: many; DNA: TGTGCCAGCAGTTCTCAGGGGCTCGTGGAAGGTCCCGGGGAGCTGTTTTTT; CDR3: CASSSQGLVEGPGELFF
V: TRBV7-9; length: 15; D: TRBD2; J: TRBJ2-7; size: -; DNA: TGTGCCAGCAGTTCTGCGGGGGGGGCCTCCTACGAGCAGTACTTC; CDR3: CASSSAGGASYEQYF
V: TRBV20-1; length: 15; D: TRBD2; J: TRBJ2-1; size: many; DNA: TGCAGCGCAAGATTAGGGACTAGCCCCTACAATGAGCAGTTCTTC; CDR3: CSARLGTSPYNEQFF
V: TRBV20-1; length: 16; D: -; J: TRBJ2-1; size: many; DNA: TGCAGTGCTAGAGGAGGGGGGGGTAATTCCTACAATGAGCAGTTCTTC; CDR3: CSARGGGGNSYNEQFF
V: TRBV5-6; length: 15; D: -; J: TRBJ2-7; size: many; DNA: TGTGCCAGCAGCTCGAGAGAAAATAGGGCCTACGAGCAGTACTTC; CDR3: CASSSRENRAYEQYF
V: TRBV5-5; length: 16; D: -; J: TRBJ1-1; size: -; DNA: TGTGCCAGCAGCTTGAGCGCCGACGGGGTCCTCACTGAAGCTTTCTTT; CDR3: CASSLSADGVLTEAFF
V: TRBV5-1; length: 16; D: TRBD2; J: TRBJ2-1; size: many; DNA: TGCGCCAGCAGCATTCAGCGGGGGGCCTCCTACAATGAGCAGTTCTTC; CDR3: CASSIQRGASYNEQFF
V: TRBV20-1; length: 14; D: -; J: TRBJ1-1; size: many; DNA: TGCAGTGCTAGAGAGGGACCTTCGAACACTGAAGCTTTCTTT; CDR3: CSAREGPSNTEAFF
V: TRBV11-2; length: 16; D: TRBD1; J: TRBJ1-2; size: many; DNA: TGTGCCAGCAGCCCCGTACAGGGGGCGCGGAACTATGGCTACACCTTC; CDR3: CASSPVQGARNYGYTF
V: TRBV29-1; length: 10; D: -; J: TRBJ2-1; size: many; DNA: TGCAGCGGAGTAGGGAATGAGCAGTTCTTC; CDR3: CSGVGNEQFF
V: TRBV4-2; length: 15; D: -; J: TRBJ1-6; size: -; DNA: TGTGCCAGCAGCCCTGGGATCTTCTATAATTCACCCCTCCACTTT; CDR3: CASSPGIFYNSPLHF
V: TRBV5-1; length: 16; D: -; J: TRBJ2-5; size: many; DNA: TGCGCCAGCAGCTTGGCGCGGGGACAAGTCCAAGAGACCCAGTACTTC; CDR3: CASSLARGQVQETQYF
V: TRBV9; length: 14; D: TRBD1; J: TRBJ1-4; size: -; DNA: TGTGCCAGCAGCCTGGGACAGGGGAGGGAAAAACTGTTTTTT; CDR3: CASSLGQGREKLFF
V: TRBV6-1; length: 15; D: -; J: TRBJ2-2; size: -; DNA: TGTGCCAGCAGAGCAGCGACTCCAGGCACCGGGGAGCTGTTTTTT; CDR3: CASRAATPGTGELFF
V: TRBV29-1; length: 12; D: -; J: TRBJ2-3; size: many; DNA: TGCAGCGTTTCAGGAACAGGCCGGGCGCAGTATTTT; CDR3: CSVSGTGRAQYF
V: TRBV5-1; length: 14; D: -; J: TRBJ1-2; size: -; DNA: TGCGCCAGCAGCTTGCTACCGAACGTCTATGGCTACACCTTC; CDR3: CASSLLPNVYGYTF
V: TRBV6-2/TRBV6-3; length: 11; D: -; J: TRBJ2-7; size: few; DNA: TGTGCCAGCAGTAGACGCTACGAGCAGTACTTC; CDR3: CASSRRYEQYF
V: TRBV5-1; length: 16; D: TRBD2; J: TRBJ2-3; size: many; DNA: TGCGCCAGCAGCCAAAGGGAGGGCGGTGTACCAGATACGCAGTATTTT; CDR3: CASSQREGGVPDTQYF
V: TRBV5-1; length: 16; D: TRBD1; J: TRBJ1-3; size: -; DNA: TGCGCCAGCAGCTTGGGACTAACAGGGGCCGGAAACACCATATATTTT; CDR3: CASSLGLTGAGNTIYF
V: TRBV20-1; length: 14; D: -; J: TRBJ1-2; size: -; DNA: TGCAGTGCTAGTCTTCCTAGGACCTCAGATGGCTACACCTTC; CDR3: CSASLPRTSDGYTF
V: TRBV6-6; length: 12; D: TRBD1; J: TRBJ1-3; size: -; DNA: TGTGCCAGCAGTTACTCGGGGGACAGGGCACATTTT; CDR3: CASSYSGDRAHF
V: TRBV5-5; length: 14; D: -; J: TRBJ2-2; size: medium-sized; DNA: TGTGCCAGCAGCACCCACAGGGCCACCGGGGAGCTGTTTTTT; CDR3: CASSTHRATGELFF
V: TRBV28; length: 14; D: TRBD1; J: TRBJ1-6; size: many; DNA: TGTGCCAGCATCTGGGACAGGCAGAATTCACCCCTCCACTTT; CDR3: CASIWDRQNSPLHF
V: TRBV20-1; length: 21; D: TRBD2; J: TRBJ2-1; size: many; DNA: TGCAGTGCTAGAGATCTCTTACGCCGGGGGACTAGCGGGAGGGCGTACAATGAGCAGTTCTTC; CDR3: CSARDLLRRGTSGRAYNEQFF
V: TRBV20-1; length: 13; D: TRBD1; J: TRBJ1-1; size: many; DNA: TGCAGTGCAAAACAGGGGGCCAACACTGAAGCTTTCTTT; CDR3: CSAKQGANTEAFF
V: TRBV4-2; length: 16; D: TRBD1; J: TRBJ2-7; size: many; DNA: TGTGCCAGCAGCCGCGAAAGACAGGGCAGCTCCTACGAGCAGTACTTC; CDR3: CASSRERQGSSYEQYF
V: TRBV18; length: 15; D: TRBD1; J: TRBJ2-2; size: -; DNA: TGTGCCAGCTCATCGACAGGGGGACTCACCGGGGAGCTGTTTTTT; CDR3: CASSSTGGLTGELFF
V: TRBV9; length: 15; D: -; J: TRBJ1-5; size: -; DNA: TGTGCCAGCAGCGCCGGGGGGTACAGCAATCAGCCCCAGCATTTT; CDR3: CASSAGGYSNQPQHF
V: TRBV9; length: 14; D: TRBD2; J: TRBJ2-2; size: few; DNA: TGTGCCAGCAGCGTAGCGGGAGGGCCCGGGGAGCTGTTTTTT; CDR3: CASSVAGGPGELFF
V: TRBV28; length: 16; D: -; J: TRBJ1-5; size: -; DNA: TGTGCCAGCAGTCGAACGTTGGGGGTGAACAATCAGCCCCAGCATTTT; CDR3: CASSRTLGVNNQPQHF
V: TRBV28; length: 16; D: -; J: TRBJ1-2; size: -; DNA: TGTGCCAGCACCTCCCTGGGGGGAAACATTAACTATGGCTACACCTTC; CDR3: CASTSLGGNINYGYTF